The source of this TCR beta chain is a study of blood T cell repertoires in COVID-19. About the study: Sites across the United States, Italy and Spain contributed samples from acute and convalescent COVID-19. From T cells, B-cell-depleted T cells, or PBMCs came the material, which was cDNA or gDNA.

Data came from immunoSEQ multiplex PCR; TCRdb stores just in-frame clones and leaves some out. The sample yields about 86,000 clones, 85% seen once. The clonotype comes from a man aged 50 or older with acute or convalescent COVID-19. Source material: peripheral blood.

The CDR3 nucleotides are TGTGCCAGCAGCACTTCTTACGAGCAGTACTTC. It specifies CASSTSYEQYF. The V and J genes are TRBV28 and TRBJ2-7; no definite D call. V lost 6 bases and J 4 bases, leaving 7 bases between the germline ends. From germline, CDR1 is MDHEN and CDR2 SYDVKM. The length of the CDR3 is 11 residues.